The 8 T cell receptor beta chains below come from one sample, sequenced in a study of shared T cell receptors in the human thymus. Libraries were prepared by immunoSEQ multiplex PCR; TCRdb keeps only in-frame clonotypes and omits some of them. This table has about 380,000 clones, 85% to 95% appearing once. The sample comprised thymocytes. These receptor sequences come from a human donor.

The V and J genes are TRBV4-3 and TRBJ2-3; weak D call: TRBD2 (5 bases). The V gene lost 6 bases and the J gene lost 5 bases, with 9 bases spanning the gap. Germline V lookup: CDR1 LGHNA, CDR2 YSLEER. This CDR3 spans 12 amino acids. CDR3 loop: CASRGRGDTQYF. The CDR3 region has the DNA TGCGCCAGCAGGGGTCGGGGAGATACGCAGTATTTT.

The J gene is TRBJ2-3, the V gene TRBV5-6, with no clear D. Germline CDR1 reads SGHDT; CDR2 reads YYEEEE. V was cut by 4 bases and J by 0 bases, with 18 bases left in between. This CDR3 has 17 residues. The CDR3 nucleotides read TGTGCCAGCAGCCCCACTCCCCCCAGTTCTAGCACAGATACGCAGTATTTT. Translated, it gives CASSPTPPSSSTDTQYF.

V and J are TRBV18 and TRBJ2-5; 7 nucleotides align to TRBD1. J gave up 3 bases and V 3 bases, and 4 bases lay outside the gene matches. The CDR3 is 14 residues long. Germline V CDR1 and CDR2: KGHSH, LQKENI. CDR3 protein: CASSPRGQKETQYF. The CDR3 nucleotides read TGTGCCAGCTCACCGAGGGGACAGAAAGAGACCCAGTACTTC.

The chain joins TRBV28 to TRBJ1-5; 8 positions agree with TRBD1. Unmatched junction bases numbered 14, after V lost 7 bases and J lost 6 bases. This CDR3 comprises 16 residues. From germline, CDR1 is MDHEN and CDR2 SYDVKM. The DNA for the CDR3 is TGTGCCAGCAATGGTATGTGTCAGGGGGCTCCTCAGCCCCAGCATTTT. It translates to CASNGMCQGAPQPQHF.

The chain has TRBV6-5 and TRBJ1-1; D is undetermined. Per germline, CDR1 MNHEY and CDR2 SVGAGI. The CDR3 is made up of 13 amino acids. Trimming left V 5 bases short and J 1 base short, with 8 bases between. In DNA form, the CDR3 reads TGTGCCAGCAGTCTACGGTCGAACACTGAAGCTTTCTTT. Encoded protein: CASSLRSNTEAFF.

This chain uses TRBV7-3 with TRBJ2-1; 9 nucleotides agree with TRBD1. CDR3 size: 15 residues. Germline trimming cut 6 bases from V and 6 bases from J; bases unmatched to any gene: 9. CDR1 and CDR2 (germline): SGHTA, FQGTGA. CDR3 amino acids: CASSHRDRESNEQFF. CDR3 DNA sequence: TGTGCCAGCAGTCACCGGGACAGGGAGTCCAATGAGCAGTTCTTC.

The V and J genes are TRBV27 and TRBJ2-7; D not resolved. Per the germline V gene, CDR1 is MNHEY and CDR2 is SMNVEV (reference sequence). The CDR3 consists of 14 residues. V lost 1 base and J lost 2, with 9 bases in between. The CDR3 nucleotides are TGTGCCAGCAGTTTATTCGGCACCGCCTACGAGCAGTACTTC. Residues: CASSLFGTAYEQYF.

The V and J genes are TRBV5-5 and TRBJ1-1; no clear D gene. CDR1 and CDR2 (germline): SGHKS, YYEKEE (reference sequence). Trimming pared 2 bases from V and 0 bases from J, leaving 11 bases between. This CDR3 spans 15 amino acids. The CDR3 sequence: CASSFIRGVNTEAFF. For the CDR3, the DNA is TGTGCCAGCAGCTTTATCCGCGGGGTGAACACTGAAGCTTTCTTT.